The 16 T cell receptor beta chains listed next were all sequenced from one sample in a study of T cell changes during pregnancy in multiple sclerosis. Produced via immunoSEQ multiplex PCR; TCRdb's table is partial and in-frame only. The sample carries approximately 96,000 clones, about 91% recorded once. The source was peripheral blood, collected after pregnancy. Receptor source: a female donor in good health, enrolled as a control in a pregnancy study.

The chain combines TRBV21-1 with TRBJ2-7; TRBD1 is the table's D call, not checked against the DNA. TRBV21-1 is listed as a pseudogene. This CDR3 contains 18 residues. CDR3 amino acids: CASSKPQEKQARTYEQYF. CDR3 sequence (DNA): TGTGCCAGCAGCAAGCCGCAGGAGAAACAGGCTAGAACCTACGAGCAGTACTTC.

V gene TRBV27 combines with J gene TRBJ1-1; 7 nucleotides match TRBD1. CDR1 is MNHEY and CDR2 is SMNVEV in the germline V gene (reference sequence). J was trimmed by 5 bases and V by 2 bases; bases with no gene match: 8. The CDR3 totals 15 residues. The CDR3, as DNA: TGTGCCAGCAGTTTAGGTGTTGCAGGGGGTACTGAAGCTTTCTTT. It specifies CASSLGVAGGTEAFF.

The rearrangement uses TRBV19 and TRBJ1-5; D remains unclear. V shed 0 bases and J shed 0 bases, with 12 bases lying between them. This CDR3 contains 17 residues. Germline lookup yields CDR1 LNHDA and CDR2 SQIVND (reference sequence). CDR3 in amino acids: CASSIDYDTLSNQPQHF. The DNA for the CDR3 is TGTGCCAGTAGTATAGATTACGACACTCTTAGCAATCAGCCCCAGCATTTT.

This chain links TRBV7-9 with TRBJ1-1; tentative D call: TRBD1 (5 bases). V lost 6 bases to trimming and J lost 7 bases, with 18 bases between them. This CDR3 has 14 residues. In germline, CDR1 is SEHNR, CDR2 FQNEAQ (reference sequence). The CDR3 nucleotides read TGTGCCAGCAGTTTCAGGCAGGGCGGCGGTGAAGCTTTCTTT. Amino acid sequence: CASSFRQGGGEAFF.

The chain carries TRBV28 and TRBJ2-7; 8 bases line up with TRBD2. The junction had 7 bases not matched to a gene; V was cut back by 6 bases and J by 0 bases. CDR3 length: 15 residues. Germline-derived CDR1 and CDR2 are MDHEN and SYDVKM. In DNA form, the CDR3 reads TGTGCCAGCAGCTCCGGGGGGGCCGGCTCCTACGAGCAGTACTTC. Protein sequence: CASSSGGAGSYEQYF. Combining the CDR3 with reference TRBV28 and TRBJ2-7 gives the whole variable domain DVKVTQSSRYLVKRTGEKVFLECVQDMDHENMFWYRQDPGLGLRLIYFSYDVKMKEKGDIPEGYSVSREKKERFSLILESASTNQTSMYLCASSSGGAGSYEQYFGPGTRLTVT.

The chain has TRBV11-2 and TRBJ2-7, with 10 bases aligning to TRBD2. CDR3 length: 16 residues. Germline V gives CDR1 SGHAT, CDR2 FQNNGV. Trimming removed 5 bases from V and 5 bases from J; junction bases left unmatched: 12. The CDR3 is CASSARLAGDKHEQYF. CDR3 nucleotide sequence: TGTGCCAGCAGCGCGCGTCTAGCGGGAGACAAACACGAGCAGTACTTC.

The sample holds one count of this clone. The chain employs TRBV27 and TRBJ2-3, with D possibly matching TRBD2 (7 bases). Germline V CDR1 and CDR2: MNHEY, SMNVEV (reference sequence). This CDR3 region has 14 residues. The V and J ends lost 3 bases and 6 bases respectively, with 13 bases between them. The CDR3 reads CASSFGGPVDTQYF. In DNA, the CDR3 is TGTGCCAGCAGTTTCGGGGGGCCCGTGGATACGCAGTATTTT.

For this clone: This same CDR3 is encoded by further DNA sequences in the sample. The rearrangement uses TRBV18 and TRBJ2-3, with D possibly being TRBD1 (5 bases). The CDR3 is 15 amino acids. CDR1 is KGHSH and CDR2 is LQKENI in the germline V gene. V was cut by 0 bases and J by 3 bases, with 10 bases left in between. CDR3 in DNA: TGTGCCAGCTCACCACCGCAGGGCCGTACAGATACGCAGTATTTT. The encoded protein is CASSPPQGRTDTQYF.

This chain joins TRBV27 and TRBJ2-2; TRBD2 matches at 12 bases. The ends lost 5 bases at V and 4 bases at J; junction bases unmatched: 5. Germline CDR1 and CDR2: MNHEY and SMNVEV (reference sequence). CDR3 length equals 16 residues. The CDR3 is CASSPRLAGVTGELFF. CDR3 bases: TGTGCCAGCAGTCCGCGACTAGCGGGGGTCACCGGGGAGCTGTTTTTT.

The gene calls are TRBV27 and TRBJ1-2; the D gene is possibly TRBD1 (6 bases). Looked up from germline, CDR1 is MNHEY and CDR2 is SMNVEV (reference sequence). Trimming cost V 3 bases and J 9 bases, with 14 bases left between them. The CDR3 runs 13 residues. The CDR3 DNA is TGTGCCAGCAGTTTTACAGGGTTCCTTAGCTACACCTTC. It encodes CASSFTGFLSYTF.

The chain recombines TRBV6-1 with TRBJ1-1; D might be TRBD1 (6 bases). In germline, CDR1 is MNHNS, CDR2 SASEGT. The CDR3 consists of 16 residues. With 2 bases removed from V and 1 base from J, the gap between germline ends came to 14 bases. As DNA, the CDR3 is TGTGCCAGCAGTGAACGGCAGGGGCTCGGGAACACTGAAGCTTTCTTT. This codes for CASSERQGLGNTEAFF.

In DNA, the CDR3 is TGCGCCAGCAGCTTGTCTTCGGGAGGGACCGCCGAGCAGTACTTC. Protein sequence: CASSLSSGGTAEQYF. The chain recombines TRBV5-1 with TRBJ2-7, with TRBD2 matching over 8 bases. Germline V gene sequence: CDR1 SGHRS, CDR2 YFSETQ. CDR3 size: 15 residues. With V trimmed by 1 base and J by 6 bases, 9 bases remained unmatched.

The chain uses TRBV6-5 and TRBJ1-3; tentatively, D is TRBD1 (5 bases). V lost 9 bases, J lost 0 bases, and 9 bases lay in between. Per germline, CDR1 MNHEY and CDR2 SVGAGI. The CDR3 extends over 13 amino acids. The CDR3 spells CASRQHSGNTIYF. DNA for the CDR3: TGTGCCAGTAGACAGCACTCTGGAAACACCATATATTTT.

The chain joins TRBV7-9 to TRBJ2-1; D is possibly TRBD1 (6 bases). The ends were cut back, 5 bases at V and 5 bases at J, with 13 bases in the middle. This CDR3 has 14 amino acids. Germline lookup yields CDR1 SEHNR and CDR2 FQNEAQ (reference sequence). The CDR3 here is CASSPGQYNNEQFF. The CDR3 nucleotides read TGTGCCAGCAGCCCTGGACAGTACAACAATGAGCAGTTCTTC.

The gene calls are TRBV14 and TRBJ1-1; 8 positions match TRBD1. The germline CDR1 and CDR2 sequences are SGHDN and FVKESK. Losses at the gene ends were 2 bases for V and 0 bases for J; bases not matched to a gene: 11. This CDR3 comprises 18 residues. The CDR3 protein is CASSQWGDRYIMNTEAFF. DNA of the CDR3: TGTGCCAGCAGCCAATGGGGGGACAGGTACATCATGAACACTGAAGCTTTCTTT.

CDR3 sequence: CASSEGLAGRVSRENIQYF. As DNA, the CDR3 is TGTGCCAGCAGTGAAGGACTAGCGGGAAGAGTGTCCCGAGAAAACATTCAGTACTTC. The chain is built from TRBV2 and TRBJ2-4; TRBD2 aligns across 11 bases. The CDR3 has 19 residues. With V trimmed by 1 base and J by 5 bases, 13 bases remained unmatched. The germline gives CDR1 SNHLY, CDR2 FYNNEI.